A selection of T cell receptor beta chains follows, all from one sample in a study of post-analysis software for immune sequencing data. MiXCR, run by TCRdb on the PCR reads, gives a single entry per CDR3 protein. This table holds about 460,000 distinct CDR3 sequences, 45% found once. The material sequenced was blood. The receptors were gathered from a girl between 10 and 17 years old with multiple sclerosis. CDR3s include the opening cysteine and the closing phenylalanine or tryptophan. The D gene is left open where the match is weak. Size values are once, few and many counts, or a class for expanded clones, and some rows have none.

d_call	clone_size	v_call	j_call	cdr3_nt	cdr3_aa
TRBD1	NA	TRBV18	TRBJ1-5	TGTGCCAGCTCACCGAGTCTGGGACAGGCAAATCAGCCCCAGCATTTT	CASSPSLGQANQPQHF
NA	NA	TRBV2	TRBJ2-3	TGTGCCACCAAACCGGGCGGGGGCCGCACAGATACGCAGTATTTT	CATKPGGGRTDTQYF
TRBD1	NA	TRBV12-3/TRBV12-4	TRBJ1-6	TGTGCCAGCAGTCGACCGGGACAGGGTAATTCACCCCTCCACTTT	CASSRPGQGNSPLHF
TRBD1	NA	TRBV6-5	TRBJ1-1	TGTGCCAGCAGCCGGACAGGTTTTTACACTGAAGCTTTCTTT	CASSRTGFYTEAFF
NA	NA	TRBV20-1	TRBJ2-3	TGCAGTGCTAGTCTAGAAATCCCAGATACGCAGTATTTT	CSASLEIPDTQYF
NA	NA	TRBV20-1	TRBJ1-4	TGCAGTGCTAGAGTGGTGGTGGGGGTGAGGGAAAAACTGTTTTTT	CSARVVVGVREKLFF
NA	NA	TRBV5-1	TRBJ2-7	TGCGCCAGCAGCTTGGATGTGGGCGAGCAGTACTTC	CASSLDVGEQYF
NA	NA	TRBV7-9	TRBJ2-7	TGTGCCGGCAGCTTAGATAGGGGTTTGCAGTACTTC	CAGSLDRGLQYF
NA	NA	TRBV12-3/TRBV12-4	TRBJ2-5	TGTGCCAGCAGTTGCCGGGGCAGTGTTAGAGAGACCCAGTACTTC	CASSCRGSVRETQYF
NA	NA	TRBV12-3/TRBV12-4	TRBJ2-5	TGTGCCAGCGGTGACAAGGTGCGGGAGACCCAGTACTTC	CASGDKVRETQYF
TRBD1	few	TRBV7-6	TRBJ2-1	TGTGCCAGCAGTCCAGAGAACAGGGGCCACAATGAGCAGTTCTTC	CASSPENRGHNEQFF
NA	NA	TRBV28	TRBJ2-3	TGTGCCAGCAACCGTCTAGATACGCAGTATTTT	CASNRLDTQYF
NA	few	TRBV12-3/TRBV12-4	TRBJ1-5	TGTGCCAGCAGAAGATCAGGGGCTCCCAGCAATCAGCCCCAGCATTTT	CASRRSGAPSNQPQHF
TRBD1	NA	TRBV6-5	TRBJ1-5	TGTGCCAGCAGTTGGACAGGGGGCGAAGATCAGCCCCAGCATTTT	CASSWTGGEDQPQHF
NA	NA	TRBV5-1	TRBJ2-3	TGCGCCAGCAGCTTGGCCATTGGACGGAACACAGATACGCAGTATTTT	CASSLAIGRNTDTQYF
TRBD2	NA	TRBV28	TRBJ2-3	TGTGCCAGCACCCCTCTGACTAGCGGGAGGACAGATACGCAGTATTTT	CASTPLTSGRTDTQYF
NA	NA	TRBV15	TRBJ2-1	TGTGCCACCAGCAGAGGACCTAACGATGAGCAGTTCTTC	CATSRGPNDEQFF